This section outlines one T cell receptor beta chain sequence together with its context. Measured with immunoSEQ multiplex PCR; TCRdb has only the in-frame clones, and not every one. The sample holds some 95,000 clones; roughly nine tenths are singletons and the top ten take about 1.8%. The source of the sample is a study of blood T cell repertoires in COVID-19. CDR1 is SGHAT, CDR2 FQNNGV, per germline. This CDR3 comprises 13 residues. Trimming pared 8 bases from V and 0 bases from J, leaving 8 bases between. This receptor was obtained from a human donor with active COVID-19. The donor label of this sample is uncertain. Sequencing was performed on peripheral blood. The chain recombines TRBV11-2 with TRBJ1-5; D not certain. CDR3 loop: CASSQISNQPQHF. DNA of the CDR3: TGTGCCAGCTCACAGATTAGCAATCAGCCCCAGCATTTT. Full variable domain (remainder filled in from reference TRBV11-2 and TRBJ1-5): EAGVAQSPRYKIIEKRQSVAFWCNPISGHATLYWYQQILGQGPKLLIQFQNNGVVDDSQLPKDRFSAERLKGVDSTLKIQPAKLEDSAVYLCASSQISNQPQHFGDGTRLSIL.